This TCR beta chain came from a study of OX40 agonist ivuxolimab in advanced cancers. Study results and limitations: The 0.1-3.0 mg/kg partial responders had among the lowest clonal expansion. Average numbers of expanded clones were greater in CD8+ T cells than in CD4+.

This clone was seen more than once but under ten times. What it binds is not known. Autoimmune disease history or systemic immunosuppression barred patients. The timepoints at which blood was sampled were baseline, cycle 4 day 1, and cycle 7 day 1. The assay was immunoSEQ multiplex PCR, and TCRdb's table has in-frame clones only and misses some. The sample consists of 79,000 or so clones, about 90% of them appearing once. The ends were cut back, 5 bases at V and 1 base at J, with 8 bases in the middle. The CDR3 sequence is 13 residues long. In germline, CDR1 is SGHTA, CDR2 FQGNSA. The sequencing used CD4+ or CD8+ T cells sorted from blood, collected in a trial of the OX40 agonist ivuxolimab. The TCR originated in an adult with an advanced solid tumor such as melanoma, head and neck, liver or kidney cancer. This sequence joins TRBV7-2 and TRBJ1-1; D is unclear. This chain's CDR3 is CASSQRWNTEAFF. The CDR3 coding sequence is TGTGCCAGCAGCCAGAGATGGAACACTGAAGCTTTCTTT.